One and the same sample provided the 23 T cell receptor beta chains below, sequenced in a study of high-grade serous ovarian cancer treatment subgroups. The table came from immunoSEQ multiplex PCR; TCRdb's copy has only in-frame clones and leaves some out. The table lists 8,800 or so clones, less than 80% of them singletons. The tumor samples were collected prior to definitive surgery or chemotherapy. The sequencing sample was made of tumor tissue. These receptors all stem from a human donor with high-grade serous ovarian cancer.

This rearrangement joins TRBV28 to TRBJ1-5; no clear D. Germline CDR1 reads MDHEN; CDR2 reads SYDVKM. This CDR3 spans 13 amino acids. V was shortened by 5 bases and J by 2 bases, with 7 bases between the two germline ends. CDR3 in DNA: TGTGCCAGCAGTCCCCTGGGCAATCAGCCCCAGCATTTT. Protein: CASSPLGNQPQHF. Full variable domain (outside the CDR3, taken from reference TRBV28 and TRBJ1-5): DVKVTQSSRYLVKRTGEKVFLECVQDMDHENMFWYRQDPGLGLRLIYFSYDVKMKEKGDIPEGYSVSREKKERFSLILESASTNQTSMYLCASSPLGNQPQHFGDGTRLSIL.

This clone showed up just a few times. The CDR3 DNA sequence: TGCGCCAGCAGCCGACGGACAGAATACGTAAACACTGAAGCTTTCTTT. It yields the protein CASSRRTEYVNTEAFF. J is TRBJ1-1 and V is TRBV4-1; tentatively, D is TRBD1 (6 bases). Germline V gene data show CDR1 as MGHRA and CDR2 as YSYEKL. Trimming removed 4 bases from V and 2 bases from J, with 17 bases in between. The CDR3 consists of 16 residues.

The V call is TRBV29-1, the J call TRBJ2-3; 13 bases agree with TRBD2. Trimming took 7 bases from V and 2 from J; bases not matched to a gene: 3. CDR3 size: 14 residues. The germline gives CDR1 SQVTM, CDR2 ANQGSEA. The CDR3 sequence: CSAGTSGNTDTQYF. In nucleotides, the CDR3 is TGCAGCGCCGGGACTAGCGGGAACACAGATACGCAGTATTTT.

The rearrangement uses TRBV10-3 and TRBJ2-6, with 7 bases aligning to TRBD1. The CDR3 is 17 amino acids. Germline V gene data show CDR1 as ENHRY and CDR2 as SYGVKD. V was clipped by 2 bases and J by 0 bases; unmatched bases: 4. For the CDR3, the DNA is TGTGCCATCAGTGAGACAGGGGTCAGCTCTGGGGCCAACGTCCTGACTTTC. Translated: CAISETGVSSGANVLTF.

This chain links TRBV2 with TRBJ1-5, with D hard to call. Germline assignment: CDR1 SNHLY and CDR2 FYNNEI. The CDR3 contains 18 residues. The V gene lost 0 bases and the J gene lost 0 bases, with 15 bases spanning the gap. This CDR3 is CASSEAGWAENSNQPQHF. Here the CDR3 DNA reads TGTGCCAGCAGTGAAGCGGGTTGGGCAGAAAATAGCAATCAGCCCCAGCATTTT.

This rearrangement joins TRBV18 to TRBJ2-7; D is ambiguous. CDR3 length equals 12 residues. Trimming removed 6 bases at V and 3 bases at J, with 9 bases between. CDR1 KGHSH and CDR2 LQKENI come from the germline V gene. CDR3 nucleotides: TGTGCCAGCTCCGACAAGATCTACGAGCAGTACTTC. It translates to CASSDKIYEQYF.

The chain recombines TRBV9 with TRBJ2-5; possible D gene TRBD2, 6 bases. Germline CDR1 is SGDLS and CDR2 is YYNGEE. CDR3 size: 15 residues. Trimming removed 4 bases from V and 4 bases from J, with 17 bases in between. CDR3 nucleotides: TGTGCCAGCAGCCCCAACTCGGGGGACGGAGAGACCCAGTACTTC. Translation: CASSPNSGDGETQYF.

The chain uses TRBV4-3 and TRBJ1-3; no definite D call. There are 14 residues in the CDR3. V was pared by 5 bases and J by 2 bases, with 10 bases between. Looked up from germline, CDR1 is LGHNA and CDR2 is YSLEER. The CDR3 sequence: CASSVEGTGNTIYF. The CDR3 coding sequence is TGCGCCAGCAGCGTAGAGGGTACTGGAAACACCATATATTTT.

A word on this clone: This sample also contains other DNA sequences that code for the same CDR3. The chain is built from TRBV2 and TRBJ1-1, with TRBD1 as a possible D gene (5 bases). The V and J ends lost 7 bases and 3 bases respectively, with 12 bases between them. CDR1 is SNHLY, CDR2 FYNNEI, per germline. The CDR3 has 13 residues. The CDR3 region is CASTVGEDTEAFF. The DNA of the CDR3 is TGTGCCAGCACCGTGGGGGAGGACACTGAAGCTTTCTTT. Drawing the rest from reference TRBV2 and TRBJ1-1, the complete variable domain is EPEVTQTPSHQVTQMGQEVILRCVPISNHLYFYWYRQILGQKVEFLVSFYNNEISEKSEIFDDQFSVERPDGSNFTLKIRSTKLEDSAMYFCASTVGEDTEAFFGQGTRLTVV.

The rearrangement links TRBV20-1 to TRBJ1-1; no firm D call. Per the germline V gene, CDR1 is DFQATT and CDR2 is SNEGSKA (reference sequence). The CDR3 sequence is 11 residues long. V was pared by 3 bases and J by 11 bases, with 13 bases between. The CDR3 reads CSASSLTSAFF. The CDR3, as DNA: TGCAGTGCTAGTTCCTTGACCAGTGCTTTCTTT.

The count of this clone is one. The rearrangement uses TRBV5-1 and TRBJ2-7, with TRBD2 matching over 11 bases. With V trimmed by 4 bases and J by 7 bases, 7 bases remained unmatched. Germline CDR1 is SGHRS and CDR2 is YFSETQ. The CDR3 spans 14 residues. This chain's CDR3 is CASSQLAGVGEQYF. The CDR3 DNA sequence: TGCGCCAGCAGCCAACTAGCGGGAGTGGGGGAGCAGTACTTC.

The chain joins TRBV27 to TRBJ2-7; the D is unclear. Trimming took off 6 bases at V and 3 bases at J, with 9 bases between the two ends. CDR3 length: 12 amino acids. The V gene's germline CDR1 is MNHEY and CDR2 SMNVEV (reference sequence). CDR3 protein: CASRQGLYEQYF. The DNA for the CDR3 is TGTGCCAGCAGACAAGGCCTCTACGAGCAGTACTTC.

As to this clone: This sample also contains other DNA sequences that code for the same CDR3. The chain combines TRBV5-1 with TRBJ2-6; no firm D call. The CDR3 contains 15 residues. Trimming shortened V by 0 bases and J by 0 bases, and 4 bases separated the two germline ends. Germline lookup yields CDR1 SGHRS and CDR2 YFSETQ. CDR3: CASSLDGSGANVLTF. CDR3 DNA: TGCGCCAGCAGCTTGGACGGCTCTGGGGCCAACGTCCTGACTTTC.

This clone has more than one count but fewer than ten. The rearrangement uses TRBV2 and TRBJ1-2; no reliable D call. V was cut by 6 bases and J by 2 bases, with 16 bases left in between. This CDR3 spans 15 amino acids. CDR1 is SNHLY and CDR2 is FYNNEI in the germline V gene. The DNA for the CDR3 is TGTGCCAGCAGCCGGTTGGTCAGGCGAAACTATGGCTACACCTTC. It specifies CASSRLVRRNYGYTF. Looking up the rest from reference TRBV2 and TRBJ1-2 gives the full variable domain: EPEVTQTPSHQVTQMGQEVILRCVPISNHLYFYWYRQILGQKVEFLVSFYNNEISEKSEIFDDQFSVERPDGSNFTLKIRSTKLEDSAMYFCASSRLVRRNYGYTFGSGTRLTVV.

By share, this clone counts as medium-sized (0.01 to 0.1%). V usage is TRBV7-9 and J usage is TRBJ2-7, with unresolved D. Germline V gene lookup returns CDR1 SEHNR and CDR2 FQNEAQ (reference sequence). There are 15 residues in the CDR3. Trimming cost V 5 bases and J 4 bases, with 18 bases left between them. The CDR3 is CASSHSRSLGYEQYF. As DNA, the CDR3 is TGTGCCAGCAGCCATTCACGGAGTCTCGGATACGAGCAGTACTTC.

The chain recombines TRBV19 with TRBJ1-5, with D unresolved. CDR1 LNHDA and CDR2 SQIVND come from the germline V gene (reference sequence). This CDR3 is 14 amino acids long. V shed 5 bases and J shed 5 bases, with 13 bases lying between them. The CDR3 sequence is CASSLMMGYQPQHF. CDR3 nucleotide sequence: TGTGCCAGTAGTTTAATGATGGGTTATCAGCCCCAGCATTTT.

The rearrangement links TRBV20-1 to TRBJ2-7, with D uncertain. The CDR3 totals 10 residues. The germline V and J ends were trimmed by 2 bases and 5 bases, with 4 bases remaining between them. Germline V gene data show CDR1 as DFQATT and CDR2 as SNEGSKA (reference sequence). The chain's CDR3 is CSARRDEQYF. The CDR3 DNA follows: TGCAGTGCTAGACGGGACGAGCAGTACTTC.

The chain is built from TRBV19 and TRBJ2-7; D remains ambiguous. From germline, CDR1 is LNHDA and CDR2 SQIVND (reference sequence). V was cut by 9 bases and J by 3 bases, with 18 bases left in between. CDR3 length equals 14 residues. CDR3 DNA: TGTGCCAGCCCCCGCGAGGCGAGCTGCTACGAGCAGTACTTC. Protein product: CASPREASCYEQYF.

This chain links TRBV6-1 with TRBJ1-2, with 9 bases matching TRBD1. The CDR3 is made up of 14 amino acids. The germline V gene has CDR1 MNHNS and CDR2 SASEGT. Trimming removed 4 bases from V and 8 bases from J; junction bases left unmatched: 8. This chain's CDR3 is CASSVTGTGIGYTF. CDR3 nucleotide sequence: TGTGCCAGCAGTGTTACAGGGACAGGGATCGGCTACACCTTC.

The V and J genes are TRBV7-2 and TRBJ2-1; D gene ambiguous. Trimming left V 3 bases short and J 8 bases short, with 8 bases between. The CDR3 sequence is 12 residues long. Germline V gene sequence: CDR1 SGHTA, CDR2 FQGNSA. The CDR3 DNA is TGTGCCAGCAGCTTTGGTGGGGATGAGCAGTTCTTC. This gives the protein CASSFGGDEQFF.

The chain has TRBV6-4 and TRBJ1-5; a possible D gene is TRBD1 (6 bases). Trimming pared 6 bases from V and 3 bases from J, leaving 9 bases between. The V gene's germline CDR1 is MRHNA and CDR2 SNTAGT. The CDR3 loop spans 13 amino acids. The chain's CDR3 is CASRDSYNQPQHF. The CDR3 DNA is TGTGCCAGCAGGGACAGCTACAATCAGCCCCAGCATTTT.

CDR3 coding DNA: TGTGCCAGCAGCCTTGGGCTTTTGGGGGAGCAGTTCTTC. Protein: CASSLGLLGEQFF. J is TRBJ2-1 and V is TRBV4-2; D is uncertain. The CDR3 is 13 residues long. From germline, CDR1 is LGHNA and CDR2 YNFKEQ. Trimming took off 4 bases at V and 10 bases at J, with 14 bases between the two ends.

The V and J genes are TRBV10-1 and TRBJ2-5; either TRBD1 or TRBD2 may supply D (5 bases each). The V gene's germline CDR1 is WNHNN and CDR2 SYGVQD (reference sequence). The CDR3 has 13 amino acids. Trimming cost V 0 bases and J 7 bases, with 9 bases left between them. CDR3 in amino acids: CASSESGVWTQYF. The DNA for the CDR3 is TGCGCCAGCAGTGAGTCGGGGGTATGGACCCAGTACTTC.